This is a list of T cell receptor beta chains from one sample in a study of CD8+ T cells in alopecia areata. The assay was immunoSEQ multiplex PCR, and TCRdb's table has in-frame clones only and misses some. This table has some 180,000 clones, more than 55% appearing once. The sample consisted of CD8+ T cells sorted from blood. These receptors came from a human donor in good health. The conserved cysteine and the conserved F or W are not part of the CDR3 here. The order of the fields is V gene, clone size, J gene, CDR3 protein. Clone size is not always given. Where it is, it says once, few, many or a class for expanded clones.

>TRBV7-6|few|TRBJ2-3
ASSLGPHSTDTQY
>TRBV7-2|NA|TRBJ2-5
ASSLRNEETQY
>TRBV27|few|TRBJ2-6
ASSPQAYGANVLT
>TRBV7-9|NA|TRBJ1-2
ASSPGTFGYT
>TRBV2|NA|TRBJ1-6
ASSDSQGNSPLH
>TRBV4-1|NA|TRBJ2-7
ASSQDFGQAYEQY
>TRBV4-1|NA|TRBJ1-1
ASSHGGYTEAF
>TRBV4-2|few|TRBJ1-1
ASSQDELATEAF
>TRBV15|few|TRBJ2-1
ATSGTSSYNEQF
>TRBV5-6|once|TRBJ2-2
ASSRGLAGFTGELF
>TRBV27|few|TRBJ2-5
ASSNRSGTSLETQY
>TRBV11-2|NA|TRBJ2-7
ASSLGAGAYEQY
>TRBV7-9|NA|TRBJ2-7
ASSPSGTPGEQY
>TRBV7-9|few|TRBJ2-3
ASSKGLAGIGDTQY
>TRBV10-3|few|TRBJ1-4
ATAPGPRSEKLF
>TRBV5-1|NA|TRBJ2-2
ASGGAGELF
>TRBV6-1|NA|TRBJ1-5
ASSEGYQPQH
>TRBV2|NA|TRBJ2-5
ASSEDVAGRYQETQY
>TRBV25-1|NA|TRBJ2-5
ASSGLLAGVPQETQY
>TRBV5-1|few|TRBJ2-5
ASSWGGPRETQY
>TRBV7-8|NA|TRBJ2-1
ASSLVMVGGAFVNEQF
>TRBV5-4|NA|TRBJ2-7
ASSPMGGNDEQY
>TRBV9|NA|TRBJ1-3
ASREDSGNTIY
>TRBV13|few|TRBJ1-1
ASSLWGSPEAF
>TRBV27|NA|TRBJ1-2
ASSFAGTNYGYT
>TRBV9|NA|TRBJ2-2
ASSTPEAGTSGPSGELF
>TRBV13|NA|TRBJ1-1
ASRQRGNTEAF
>TRBV4-1|NA|TRBJ2-1
ASSFGQGLGSEQF
>TRBV6-6|NA|TRBJ1-2
ASSTPSPVYGYT
>TRBV14|NA|TRBJ1-1
ASSQTLNTEAF
>TRBV9|NA|TRBJ1-6
ASSGGDRVNSPLH
>TRBV6-4|NA|TRBJ2-2
ASSDGATGELF
>TRBV6-6|few|TRBJ1-5
ASGSRQPQH
>TRBV29-1|few|TRBJ2-7
SALIGFGYEQY
>TRBV19|many|TRBJ1-6
ASSWTGGRSSPLH
>TRBV23-1|NA|TRBJ1-1
ASSRGGTEAF
>TRBV29-1|NA|TRBJ1-1
SAEDGLNTEAF
>TRBV30|NA|TRBJ2-5
AWSGGTGPQETQY
>TRBV12-5|NA|TRBJ2-7
ASGPPWGIPYEQY
>TRBV5-1|few|TRBJ1-2
ASSLNGAGVDYGYT
>TRBV29-1|NA|TRBJ1-1
SVRQTNTEAFGAF
>TRBV13|NA|TRBJ2-7
ASSSGQGFSNEQY
>TRBV29-1|NA|TRBJ2-3
SVSAGGGYTDTQY
>TRBV2|NA|TRBJ2-2
ASSGRQGIPGELF
>TRBV27|once|TRBJ2-7
ASSPNMYEQY
>TRBV7-9|NA|TRBJ2-7
ASSSGQENSEQY
>TRBV2|NA|TRBJ2-5
ASSGPGQKETQY
>TRBV9|once|TRBJ2-7
ASSVGMGEQY
>TRBV7-6|NA|TRBJ2-1
ASSQGRGINNEQF
>TRBV11-2|NA|TRBJ2-4
ASSFMFDKNIQY
>TRBV5-6|few|TRBJ2-7
ASSPGQWTYEQY
>TRBV4-1|NA|TRBJ1-5
ASSQLPERSNQPQH
>TRBV28|NA|TRBJ1-2
ASSPYRAPGGYT
>TRBV6-4|NA|TRBJ2-1
ASSAASGGYNEQF
>TRBV7-9|NA|TRBJ2-5
ASSLVQGQETQY
>TRBV9|NA|TRBJ2-2
ASSVDQGGSTGELF
>TRBV5-1|NA|TRBJ2-7
ASSFGYGSYEQY
>TRBV4-1|NA|TRBJ2-3
ASRPSPGQGMPDTQY
>TRBV11-2|once|TRBJ2-3
ASSLGVTVTDTQY